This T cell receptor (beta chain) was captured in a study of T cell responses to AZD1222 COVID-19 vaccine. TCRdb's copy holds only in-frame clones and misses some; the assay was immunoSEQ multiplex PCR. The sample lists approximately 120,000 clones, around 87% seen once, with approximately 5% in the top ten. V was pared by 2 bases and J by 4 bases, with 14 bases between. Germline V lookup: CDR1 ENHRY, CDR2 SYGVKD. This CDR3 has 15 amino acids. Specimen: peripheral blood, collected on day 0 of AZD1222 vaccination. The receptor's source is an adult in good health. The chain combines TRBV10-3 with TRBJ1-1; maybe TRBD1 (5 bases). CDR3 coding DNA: TGTGCCATCAGTGAGCCGGGACCTACGGGCACTGAAGCTTTCTTT. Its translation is CAISEPGPTGTEAFF.